The T cell receptor (beta chain) under discussion was sequenced for a study of blood T cell repertoires in COVID-19. Study in general: Researchers got acute and convalescent COVID-19 samples from the United States, Italy and Spain. Sample material is recorded as cDNA or gDNA derived from T cells, B-cell-depleted T cells, or PBMCs.

The length of the CDR3 is 16 residues. V lost 2 bases to trimming and J lost 2 bases, with 12 bases between them. In the original workflow: Amplified reference gene primers provided the basis for estimating nucleated cell counts. Produced via immunoSEQ multiplex PCR; TCRdb's table is partial and in-frame only. The V and J calls and the clone size are those of that table, but D and trimming were determined from the DNA. The data contain around 100,000 clones, approximately 86% of them singletons. This clonotype was obtained from a man older than 75 with acute or convalescent COVID-19. The V and J genes are TRBV23-1 and TRBJ2-2; D is uncertain. TRBV23-1 is filed as an ORF, its function uncertain. The source material was peripheral blood. CDR3 loop: CASSQPGLVNTGELFF. CDR3 DNA: TGCGCCAGCAGTCAACCCGGCCTAGTTAACACCGGGGAGCTGTTTTTT.